This paragraph covers one T cell receptor beta chain sequence. What it recognizes is unknown. The protocol was immunoSEQ multiplex PCR, while the TCRdb copy is restricted to in-frame clones and leaves out a portion. This sample has around 99,000 clones, with approximately 89% found just once. This entry comes from a study of OX40 agonist ivuxolimab in advanced cancers. Study information: Two cutaneous melanoma patients and one hepatocellular carcinoma patient, three in all, had partial responses.

Notes on the study in general: Antigen specificity remained undetermined for the expanded peripheral T cells. CD4+ and CD8+ blood T cells expanded clonally by week 6 at 0.1 to 3.0 mg/kg. Average numbers of expanded clones were greater in CD8+ T cells than in CD4+.

Germline-derived CDR1 and CDR2 are LGHNA and YSLEER. CDR3 size: 14 residues. V gave up 0 bases and J gave up 1 base, with 7 bases separating them. V usage is TRBV4-3 and J usage is TRBJ2-7; no clear D. This clonotype originated in an adult with an advanced solid tumor such as melanoma, head and neck, liver or kidney cancer. Sequenced material: CD4+ or CD8+ T cells sorted from blood, taken in a trial of the OX40 agonist ivuxolimab. The CDR3 region has the DNA TGCGCCAGCAGCCAAGAGGGCAATTCCTACGAGCAGTACTTC. Translation: CASSQEGNSYEQYF.